Below, 25 T cell receptor beta chains from the same sample are listed, as sequenced in a study of blood T cell repertoires in COVID-19. Sequencing used immunoSEQ multiplex PCR; TCRdb keeps in-frame clones, though not all of them. The table lists hundreds of thousands of clones, roughly 87% of them singletons. Specimen: peripheral blood. These receptors were obtained from a woman in her 50s who had recovered from COVID-19.

This rearrangement joins TRBV6-2 or TRBV6-3 to TRBJ1-1; TRBD1 agrees at 7 bases. The CDR3 loop spans 16 amino acids. The J segment lost 2 bases and the V segment lost 2 bases, leaving 8 bases of the junction unmatched. Per germline, CDR1 MNHEY and CDR2 SVGEGT. The CDR3 nucleotides read TGTGCCAGCAGTTACCCCGACAGGGTCCGCAACACTGAAGCTTTCTTT. Amino acids: CASSYPDRVRNTEAFF.

This clone was counted a single time. This sequence joins TRBV7-2 and TRBJ1-1; D is unclear. Germline values: CDR1 SGHTA, CDR2 FQGNSA. Trimming took 4 bases from V and 11 from J, leaving 17 bases between them. This CDR3 has 13 residues. Here the CDR3 reads CASSSSGLRGAFF. CDR3 coding DNA: TGTGCCAGCAGCTCCTCGGGCCTGCGAGGGGCTTTCTTT.

The chain couples TRBV5-1 to TRBJ2-5, with D unclear. Germline V lookup: CDR1 SGHRS, CDR2 YFSETQ. This CDR3 contains 13 residues. V lost 5 bases and J 2 bases, leaving 10 bases between the germline ends. The CDR3 nucleotides read TGCGCCAGCAGGGCAGATGCACAAGAGACCCAGTACTTC. Its protein is CASRADAQETQYF.

The J gene is TRBJ1-6, the V gene TRBV5-5, with 11 bases identical to TRBD1. The CDR3 runs to 17 residues. The V gene end was trimmed by 4 bases and the J gene end by 3 bases; junction bases not matched to a gene: 6. Germline CDR1 SGHKS, CDR2 YYEKEE (reference sequence). CDR3 residues: CASSVTGQGVYNSPLHF. CDR3 in DNA: TGTGCCAGCAGCGTCACGGGACAGGGGGTCTATAATTCACCCCTCCACTTT.

V usage is TRBV24-1 and J usage is TRBJ2-2, with 8 bases identical to TRBD1. Unmatched junction bases numbered 4, after V lost 7 bases and J lost 4 bases. This CDR3 is built from 14 residues. Germline CDR1 is KGHDR and CDR2 is SFDVKD. The CDR3 region has the DNA TGTGCCACCAGGAGACAGGGGTCCACCGGGGAGCTGTTTTTT. Translating gives CATRRQGSTGELFF.

The rearrangement joins TRBV6-2 or TRBV6-3 to TRBJ2-1; maybe TRBD2 (5 bases). Germline CDR1 and CDR2: MNHEY and SVGEGT. Trimming took 2 bases from V and 9 from J, leaving 11 bases between them. This CDR3 comprises 13 residues. The CDR3 reads CASSYVGGTEQFF. The DNA of the CDR3 is TGTGCCAGCAGTTACGTAGGAGGAACTGAGCAGTTCTTC.

This chain connects TRBV27 to TRBJ2-7, with TRBD1 matching 10 bases. The germline gives CDR1 MNHEY, CDR2 SMNVEV (reference sequence). J gave up 4 bases and V 2 bases, and 5 bases lay outside the gene matches. The length of the CDR3 is 15 residues. The CDR3 sequence: CASSLKGQGSYEQYF. The CDR3 region has the DNA TGTGCCAGCAGTTTAAAGGGACAGGGGTCTTACGAGCAGTACTTC.

The chain combines TRBV6-6 with TRBJ1-5, with TRBD1 matching over 7 bases. The CDR3 loop spans 15 amino acids. The V gene's germline CDR1 is MNHNY and CDR2 SVGAGI (reference sequence). The junction had 4 bases not matched to a gene; V was cut back by 2 bases and J by 3 bases. The CDR3 DNA is TGTGCCAGCAGTTACCTCGGGACAGCCAATCAGCCCCAGCATTTT. Translated, it gives CASSYLGTANQPQHF.

This chain joins TRBV7-9 and TRBJ2-5; 15 positions agree with TRBD2. V was pared by 5 bases and J by 5 bases, with 3 bases of the junction left unmatched. The CDR3 extends over 15 amino acids. Germline CDR1 SEHNR, CDR2 FQNEAQ (reference sequence). The CDR3 region is CASSPGLAGGETQYF. The CDR3 DNA reads as TGTGCCAGCAGCCCGGGACTAGCGGGAGGCGAGACCCAGTACTTC. Variable domain in full (rest from reference TRBV7-9 and TRBJ2-5): DTGVSQNPRHKITKRGQNVTFRCDPISEHNRLYWYRQTLGQGPEFLTYFQNEAQLEKSRLLSDRFSAERPKGSFSTLEIQRTEQGDSAMYLCASSPGLAGGETQYFGPGTRLLVL.

The chain links TRBV5-6 to TRBJ1-3; TRBD1 might be the D (6 bases). Germline-derived CDR1 and CDR2 are SGHDT and YYEEEE. V gave up 6 bases and J gave up 0 bases, with 13 bases separating them. The CDR3 totals 15 residues. The CDR3 coding sequence is TGTGCCAGCACCAAGACAGGATACTCTGGAAACACCATATATTTT. Amino acid sequence: CASTKTGYSGNTIYF.

This chain joins TRBV19 and TRBJ2-6; D is ambiguous. This CDR3 is built from 17 residues. Trimming removed 0 bases at V and 0 bases at J, with 9 bases between. The germline V gene has CDR1 LNHDA and CDR2 SQIVND (reference sequence). The CDR3 coding sequence is TGTGCCAGTAGTATAGATCGAAGCCTCTCTGGGGCCAACGTCCTGACTTTC. Translated, it gives CASSIDRSLSGANVLTF.

This chain joins TRBV10-1 and TRBJ1-4, with D maybe TRBD1 (6 bases). Germline V gene lookup returns CDR1 WNHNN and CDR2 SYGVQD (reference sequence). V lost 1 base and J 5 bases, leaving 17 bases between the germline ends. CDR3 length: 17 amino acids. Here the CDR3 reads CASSELRTAEGNEKLFF. CDR3 sequence (DNA): TGCGCCAGCAGTGAGTTAAGGACAGCTGAAGGAAATGAAAAACTGTTTTTT.

V and J are TRBV7-2 and TRBJ2-7; 8 nucleotides agree with TRBD2. Germline-derived CDR1 and CDR2 are SGHTA and FQGNSA. V shed 2 bases and J 0 bases; nucleotides not matched to a gene: 12. This CDR3 region has 18 residues. In DNA form, the CDR3 reads TGTGCCAGCAGCTTAAGGGCGGACAGCGGGGGCAGCTCCTACGAGCAGTACTTC. This codes for CASSLRADSGGSSYEQYF.

V is TRBV9 and J is TRBJ2-7; D unclear. Per the germline V gene, CDR1 is SGDLS and CDR2 is YYNGEE. V lost 4 bases, J lost 0 bases, and 5 bases lay in between. The length of the CDR3 is 12 residues. This chain's CDR3 is CASSSNSYEQYF. CDR3 nucleotide sequence: TGTGCCAGCAGCTCCAACTCCTACGAGCAGTACTTC.

This chain links TRBV2 with TRBJ1-4; a weak D match, TRBD1 (6 bases). CDR1 and CDR2 (germline): SNHLY, FYNNEI. The CDR3 extends over 13 amino acids. V was pared by 6 bases and J by 2 bases, with 7 bases between. CDR3 amino acids: CASRGQTNEKLFF. The DNA of the CDR3 is TGTGCCAGCAGAGGACAGACTAATGAAAAACTGTTTTTT.

The chain links TRBV25-1 to TRBJ1-5; TRBD1 aligns across 7 bases. Germline CDR1 and CDR2: MGHDK and SYGVNS. Trimming took 4 bases from V and 5 from J; bases not matched to a gene: 2. This CDR3 spans 13 amino acids. The CDR3 sequence: CASSGGGHQPQHF. The CDR3 DNA reads as TGTGCCAGCAGTGGAGGGGGCCATCAGCCCCAGCATTTT.

The chain couples TRBV5-1 to TRBJ1-2; D gene ambiguous. The V end lost 1 base, the J end lost 8 bases, and 15 bases lay between the germline ends. CDR3 size: 14 residues. Germline V lookup: CDR1 SGHRS, CDR2 YFSETQ. In DNA form, the CDR3 reads TGCGCCAGCAGCTTGCTAGACGGTTCTCGGGGCTACACCTTC. Residues: CASSLLDGSRGYTF.

This clone was picked up one time. The chain uses TRBV11-1 and TRBJ2-7, with 7 bases lining up with TRBD2. Germline V gene sequence: CDR1 SGHAT, CDR2 FQDESV (reference sequence). The V segment lost 4 bases and the J segment 6 bases; nucleotides outside the gene matches: 9. This CDR3 region has 14 residues. This CDR3 reads CASSWTRKSLEQYF. The CDR3 DNA reads as TGTGCCAGCAGCTGGACTAGGAAGTCTCTCGAGCAGTACTTC. The full variable domain, completed using reference TRBV11-1 and TRBJ2-7, is EAEVAQSPRYKITEKSQAVAFWCDPISGHATLYWYRQILGQGPELLVQFQDESVVDDSQLPKDRFSAERLKGVDSTLKIQPAELGDSAMYLCASSWTRKSLEQYFGPGTRLTVT.

The chain recombines TRBV6-2 or TRBV6-3 with TRBJ2-6; 12 bases agree with TRBD2. This CDR3 is built from 16 residues. Germline V lookup: CDR1 MNHEY, CDR2 SVGEGT. V shed 4 bases, J shed 2 bases, and the junction held 0 bases outside the gene matches. CDR3 loop: CASSSSGRAGANVLTF. CDR3 nucleotide sequence: TGTGCCAGCAGTTCTAGCGGGAGGGCTGGGGCCAACGTCCTGACTTTC.

This clone appeared once. V usage is TRBV28 and J usage is TRBJ1-4, with 11 nucleotides matching TRBD1. Germline CDR1 reads MDHEN; CDR2 reads SYDVKM. This CDR3 has 15 amino acids. The junction had 7 bases not matched to a gene; V was cut back by 6 bases and J by 7 bases. The CDR3, as DNA: TGTGCCAGCAGCCTACCCGGGACAGGGGGTGAAAAACTGTTTTTT. It is translated as CASSLPGTGGEKLFF.

The V and J genes are TRBV9 and TRBJ2-1; tentatively, D is TRBD2 (6 bases). The germline V gene has CDR1 SGDLS and CDR2 YYNGEE. Trimming left V 4 bases short and J 2 bases short, with 16 bases between. The CDR3 sequence is 16 residues long. This chain's CDR3 is CASSPRGREAYNEQFF. The CDR3 DNA reads TGTGCCAGCAGCCCCCGGGGCAGGGAGGCCTACAATGAGCAGTTCTTC.

The V call is TRBV3-1 (or the pseudogene TRBV3-2), the J call TRBJ1-3, with D maybe TRBD1 (5 bases). V lost 0 bases and J lost 0, with 9 bases in between. Germline CDR1 and CDR2: LGHDT and YNNKEL (reference sequence). The CDR3 spans 16 residues. CDR3 sequence (DNA): TGTGCCAGCAGCCAAGATTCCGGGGGCTCTGGAAACACCATATATTTT. Amino acid sequence: CASSQDSGGSGNTIYF.

This clone was recorded once. V is TRBV19 and J is TRBJ1-5; D might be TRBD1 (5 bases). The CDR3 has 15 residues. CDR1 and CDR2 (germline): LNHDA, SQIVND (reference sequence). Trimming pared 6 bases from V and 5 bases from J, leaving 17 bases between. The CDR3 reads CASSLQAQADQPQHF. The CDR3 coding sequence is TGTGCCAGTAGCCTACAGGCTCAGGCGGATCAGCCCCAGCATTTT.

There are a few counts of this clone. This chain uses TRBV5-4 with TRBJ2-5; D gene ambiguous. The CDR3 is 11 residues long. The V end was cut by 5 bases, the J end by 5 bases, with 7 bases between. In germline, CDR1 is SGHNT, CDR2 YYREEE (reference sequence). CDR3 nucleotides: TGTGCCAGCAGGTCTGAGGAGACCCAGTACTTC. Translating it yields CASRSEETQYF.

The CDR3 DNA is TGTGCCAGCAGCTTTGACAGTGCGGTCGGTTTTGGCTACACCTTC. It yields the protein CASSFDSAVGFGYTF. V usage is TRBV5-5 and J usage is TRBJ1-2; D may be TRBD1 (5 bases). Germline V CDR1 and CDR2: SGHKS, YYEKEE (reference sequence). V was pared by 2 bases and J by 7 bases, with 18 bases between. This CDR3 has 15 residues.